One sample yielded the 31 T cell receptor beta chains listed below, sequenced in a study of T cell responses to AZD1222 COVID-19 vaccine. Measured with immunoSEQ multiplex PCR; TCRdb has only the in-frame clones, and not every one. The sample lists about 190,000 clones, over 80% occurring once. Source: peripheral blood, taken on day 0 of MenACWY control vaccination. Receptors originate from an adult in good health.

The CDR3 nucleotides read TGTGCCAGCAGCCAACTCTGGACCCTGAGCTCCTACAATGAGCAGTTCTTC. This encodes CASSQLWTLSSYNEQFF. The rearrangement joins TRBV3-1 (or the pseudogene TRBV3-2) to TRBJ2-1; D is undetermined. Germline V CDR1 and CDR2: LGHDT, YNNKEL (reference sequence). With 2 bases removed from V and 0 bases from J, the gap between germline ends came to 14 bases. This CDR3 is 17 amino acids long.

J is TRBJ2-2 and V is TRBV11-2; the D gene could be TRBD1 or TRBD2 (5 bases each). The CDR3 is 16 residues long. The germline V gene encodes CDR1 SGHAT and CDR2 FQNNGV. With 5 bases removed from V and 6 bases from J, the gap between germline ends came to 19 bases. The CDR3 nucleotides read TGTGCCAGCAGCACTAGTTGGGGGTCTACCGCCGGGGAGCTGTTTTTT. Residues: CASSTSWGSTAGELFF. The variable domain in full, completed from reference TRBV11-2 and TRBJ2-2, reads EAGVAQSPRYKIIEKRQSVAFWCNPISGHATLYWYQQILGQGPKLLIQFQNNGVVDDSQLPKDRFSAERLKGVDSTLKIQPAKLEDSAVYLCASSTSWGSTAGELFFGEGSRLTVL.

The rearrangement links TRBV18 to TRBJ2-7; 7 bases are shared with TRBD2. V lost 0 bases, J lost 3 bases, and 8 bases stayed unmatched. Germline V CDR1 and CDR2: KGHSH, LQKENI. The CDR3 has 16 residues. The CDR3, as DNA: TGTGCCAGCTCACCACCGTCGGGGAGGGGTAGCTACGAGCAGTACTTC. Its translation: CASSPPSGRGSYEQYF.

V is TRBV7-2 and J is TRBJ2-7; tentative D call: TRBD1 (6 bases). CDR1 and CDR2 (germline): SGHTA, FQGNSA. This CDR3 has 13 amino acids. The V gene lost 0 bases and the J gene lost 6 bases, with 9 bases spanning the gap. DNA of the CDR3: TGTGCCAGCAGCTTAGCGGCAGGGGTCGAGCAGTACTTC. This gives the protein CASSLAAGVEQYF.

The chain couples TRBV28 to TRBJ1-2; D call uncertain. The V end lost 3 bases, the J end lost 7 bases, and 9 bases lay between the germline ends. CDR1 and CDR2 (germline): MDHEN, SYDVKM. The CDR3 covers 12 residues. CDR3 sequence reads: CASSLIGVGYTF. The DNA of the CDR3 is TGTGCCAGCAGTTTGATTGGGGTTGGCTACACCTTC.

The V and J genes are TRBV5-1 and TRBJ2-1; 11 bases line up with TRBD2. This CDR3 region has 19 residues. The trim removed 4 bases at V and 3 bases at J, leaving 15 bases unmatched. CDR1 SGHRS and CDR2 YFSETQ come from the germline V gene. CDR3 region: CASSPVPLAGEQGYNEQFF. The CDR3 DNA reads as TGCGCCAGCAGCCCCGTTCCACTAGCGGGGGAGCAAGGCTACAATGAGCAGTTCTTC.

The J gene is TRBJ2-7, the V gene TRBV19; D uncertain. V lost 4 bases to trimming and J lost 3 bases, with 10 bases between them. The CDR3 extends over 13 amino acids. Germline assignment: CDR1 LNHDA and CDR2 SQIVND (reference sequence). CDR3 DNA sequence: TGTGCCAGTAGTACAATCCCTAACTACGAGCAGTACTTC. Amino acids: CASSTIPNYEQYF.

Here the CDR3 DNA reads TGTGCCAGCAGCTTGAGTTCCCAGGGCTCCTACGAGCAGTACTTC. This translates into CASSLSSQGSYEQYF. This chain connects TRBV7-6 to TRBJ2-7; perhaps TRBD1 as D (5 bases). V was pared by 3 bases and J by 0 bases, with 12 bases between. The CDR3 runs 15 residues. CDR1 is SGHVS, CDR2 FNYEAQ, per germline.

The chain uses TRBV28 and TRBJ1-3; D is undetermined. Looked up from germline, CDR1 is MDHEN and CDR2 is SYDVKM. V lost 3 bases to trimming and J lost 3 bases, with 3 bases between them. The CDR3 runs to 12 residues. This chain's CDR3 is CASSFHGNTIYF. The CDR3 DNA follows: TGTGCCAGCAGTTTCCATGGAAACACCATATATTTT.

The rearrangement joins TRBV5-6 to TRBJ2-7, with TRBD1 matching over 9 bases. This CDR3 has 15 amino acids. V gave up 6 bases and J gave up 4 bases; unmatched junction bases: 11. Germline values: CDR1 SGHDT, CDR2 YYEEEE. CDR3 amino acids: CASTFLGTGLYEQYF. The DNA for the CDR3 is TGTGCCAGCACCTTTCTGGGGACAGGGCTTTACGAGCAGTACTTC. Based on the CDR3 plus reference TRBV5-6 and TRBJ2-7, the full variable domain is DAGVTQSPTHLIKTRGQQVTLRCSPKSGHDTVSWYQQALGQGPQFIFQYYEEEERQRGNFPDRFSGHQFPNYSSELNVNALLLGDSALYLCASTFLGTGLYEQYFGPGTRLTVT.

V gene TRBV24-1 combines with J gene TRBJ1-3, with 8 positions matching TRBD1. The trim removed 3 bases at V and 2 bases at J, leaving 2 bases unmatched. This CDR3 is 15 amino acids long. Germline-derived CDR1 and CDR2 are KGHDR and SFDVKD. The CDR3 nucleotides are TGTGCCACCAGTGATCCGGACAGGGCTGGAAACACCATATATTTT. The encoded protein is CATSDPDRAGNTIYF.

In nucleotides, the CDR3 is TGTGCCAGCAGAGTCGGGACTATAAACACCATATATTTT. It yields the protein CASRVGTINTIYF. The rearrangement uses TRBV2 and TRBJ1-3; perhaps TRBD1 as D (5 bases). There are 13 residues in the CDR3. Per the germline V gene, CDR1 is SNHLY and CDR2 is FYNNEI. V gave up 6 bases and J gave up 6 bases, with 12 bases separating them.

In its sample, this clone was seen a few times. The V and J genes are TRBV19 and TRBJ1-1; D gene unclear. The CDR3 totals 15 residues. CDR1 LNHDA and CDR2 SQIVND come from the germline V gene (reference sequence). Trimming took 5 bases from V and 1 from J, leaving 14 bases between them. The CDR3 loop is CASSWRAGRNTEAFF. CDR3 bases: TGTGCCAGTAGTTGGAGGGCCGGGCGGAACACTGAAGCTTTCTTT.

This sequence joins TRBV19 and TRBJ1-2; D gene uncertain. V dropped 3 bases and J dropped 5 bases, with 16 bases sitting between them. The CDR3 loop spans 15 amino acids. The germline gives CDR1 LNHDA, CDR2 SQIVND (reference sequence). The CDR3 DNA sequence: TGTGCCAGTAGTATTGGGCCAGGACGAGGATATGGCTACACCTTC. This sequence encodes CASSIGPGRGYGYTF.

J is TRBJ1-6 and V is TRBV7-9, with D maybe TRBD1 (5 bases). The length of the CDR3 is 15 residues. The V gene's germline CDR1 is SEHNR and CDR2 FQNEAQ (reference sequence). V lost 5 bases and J 7 bases, leaving 15 bases between the germline ends. The CDR3 here is CASSGTAVKNSPLHF. CDR3 coding DNA: TGTGCCAGCAGCGGGACGGCAGTCAAGAATTCACCCCTCCACTTT.

The J gene is TRBJ2-1, the V gene TRBV27; no firm D call. The CDR3 totals 14 residues. The ends were cut back, 5 bases at V and 4 bases at J, with 12 bases in the middle. Germline lookup yields CDR1 MNHEY and CDR2 SMNVEV (reference sequence). For the CDR3, the DNA is TGTGCCAGCAGTATTCGACGAAAGTACAATGAGCAGTTCTTC. The encoded protein is CASSIRRKYNEQFF.

The chain joins TRBV19 to TRBJ2-1; no clear D gene. Trimming left V 7 bases short and J 9 bases short, with 19 bases between. This CDR3 has 14 amino acids. CDR1 is LNHDA, CDR2 SQIVND, per germline (reference sequence). CDR3 residues: CASNPNPRTGEQFF. The CDR3 DNA reads TGTGCCAGTAACCCCAATCCGCGGACGGGTGAGCAGTTCTTC.

The chain has TRBV5-1 and TRBJ2-2, with 9 bases lining up with TRBD1. With V trimmed by 7 bases and J by 2 bases, 3 bases remained unmatched. The CDR3 sequence is 14 residues long. CDR1 SGHRS and CDR2 YFSETQ come from the germline V gene. Written as DNA, the CDR3 is TGCGCCAGCCGGACAGGGGTTAACACCGGGGAGCTGTTTTTT. Protein product: CASRTGVNTGELFF.

In DNA, the CDR3 is TGTGCCAGCTCACCATTTCAGGAACAGGGGAATGGCTACACCTTC. Its protein is CASSPFQEQGNGYTF. The chain joins TRBV18 to TRBJ1-2; 7 bases match TRBD1. The CDR3 contains 15 residues. V lost 2 bases and J lost 6; bases outside the gene matches: 9. Per the germline V gene, CDR1 is KGHSH and CDR2 is LQKENI.

The genes are TRBV7-3 and TRBJ2-7; D call uncertain. The CDR3 totals 14 residues. Trimming stripped 0 bases from V and 0 bases from J, with 6 bases between. Germline V gives CDR1 SGHTA, CDR2 FQGTGA. The CDR3 spells CASSLTLGSYEQYF. The CDR3, as DNA: TGTGCCAGCAGCTTAACCCTCGGCTCCTACGAGCAGTACTTC.

The J gene is TRBJ1-4, the V gene TRBV28; TRBD1 agrees at 10 bases. The germline gives CDR1 MDHEN, CDR2 SYDVKM. The V segment lost 10 bases and the J segment 0 bases; nucleotides outside the gene matches: 2. This CDR3 contains 14 residues. CDR3 DNA sequence: TGTGCCATAGGACAGGGGGCAACTAATGAAAAACTGTTTTTT. Translated, it gives CAIGQGATNEKLFF.

The genes are TRBV9 and TRBJ2-2; D is undetermined. V lost 4 bases, J lost 3 bases, and 13 bases lay in between. CDR3 length equals 15 residues. The germline CDR1 and CDR2 sequences are SGDLS and YYNGEE. The CDR3 DNA sequence: TGTGCCAGCAGCCCCTCTGCGAGTTACACCGGGGAGCTGTTTTTT. This translates into CASSPSASYTGELFF. Filled out from reference TRBV9 and TRBJ2-2, the complete variable domain reads DSGVTQTPKHLITATGQRVTLRCSPRSGDLSVYWYQQSLDQGLQFLIQYYNGEERAKGNILERFSAQQFPDLHSELNLSSLELGDSALYFCASSPSASYTGELFFGEGSRLTVL.

The chain couples TRBV28 to TRBJ1-1, with 7 bases that match TRBD1. V was clipped by 4 bases and J by 3 bases; unmatched bases: 5. Looked up from germline, CDR1 is MDHEN and CDR2 is SYDVKM. This CDR3 spans 14 amino acids. The CDR3 DNA follows: TGTGCCAGCAGTTCCGTAGACAGGGACACTGAAGCTTTCTTT. Protein product: CASSSVDRDTEAFF. The full variable domain, in which reference TRBV28 and TRBJ1-1 provide the parts outside the CDR3, is DVKVTQSSRYLVKRTGEKVFLECVQDMDHENMFWYRQDPGLGLRLIYFSYDVKMKEKGDIPEGYSVSREKKERFSLILESASTNQTSMYLCASSSVDRDTEAFFGQGTRLTVV.

The chain carries TRBV19 and TRBJ1-5; D ambiguous. Germline CDR1 is LNHDA and CDR2 is SQIVND (reference sequence). Trimming cost V 2 bases and J 0 bases, with 14 bases left between them. This CDR3 is 17 amino acids long. The CDR3 bases are TGTGCCAGTAGTATAACTTCGGGAGAAGATAGCAATCAGCCCCAGCATTTT. Amino acids: CASSITSGEDSNQPQHF.

The table lists this clone with a count of one. The rearrangement joins TRBV12-3 or TRBV12-4 to TRBJ2-7; possible D gene TRBD1, 6 bases. There are 13 residues in the CDR3. The ends were cut back, 6 bases at V and 3 bases at J, with 12 bases in the middle. The CDR3 bases are TGTGCCAGCAGCCCGACAGGTTACTACGAGCAGTACTTC. This translates into CASSPTGYYEQYF.

The chain joins TRBV28 to TRBJ2-7, with a tentative D call TRBD1 (5 bases). Between the trimmed V and J ends, which lost 2 bases and 5 bases, there was a span of 16 bases. The CDR3 loop spans 15 amino acids. Germline V gives CDR1 MDHEN, CDR2 SYDVKM. The CDR3, as DNA: TGTGCCAGCAGTTTAAGTTCTGGGGCCACCCACGAGCAGTACTTC. Translated, it gives CASSLSSGATHEQYF. Full variable domain (outside the CDR3, taken from reference TRBV28 and TRBJ2-7): DVKVTQSSRYLVKRTGEKVFLECVQDMDHENMFWYRQDPGLGLRLIYFSYDVKMKEKGDIPEGYSVSREKKERFSLILESASTNQTSMYLCASSLSSGATHEQYFGPGTRLTVT.

This clone was seen a single time. This sequence joins TRBV7-9 and TRBJ2-3; TRBD1 is a possible D gene (6 bases). The germline gives CDR1 SEHNR, CDR2 FQNEAQ (reference sequence). The CDR3 runs 16 residues. Deletions cut 8 bases from V and 0 bases from J, with 18 bases between. The CDR3 spells CASPPDTGHSTDTQYF. As DNA, the CDR3 is TGTGCCAGCCCCCCGGACACAGGGCATAGCACAGATACGCAGTATTTT. The whole variable domain, remainder taken from reference TRBV7-9 and TRBJ2-3, is DTGVSQNPRHKITKRGQNVTFRCDPISEHNRLYWYRQTLGQGPEFLTYFQNEAQLEKSRLLSDRFSAERPKGSFSTLEIQRTEQGDSAMYLCASPPDTGHSTDTQYFGPGTRLTVL.

This sequence joins TRBV11-2 and TRBJ1-6; TRBD1 aligns across 10 bases. V shed 4 bases and J 7 bases; nucleotides not matched to a gene: 1. This CDR3 is 14 amino acids long. Per the germline V gene, CDR1 is SGHAT and CDR2 is FQNNGV. For the CDR3, the DNA is TGTGCCAGCAGCTGGGACAGGGGAAATTCACCCCTCCACTTT. Amino acid sequence: CASSWDRGNSPLHF.

The chain recombines TRBV27 with TRBJ2-7; TRBD1 matches at 8 bases. In germline, CDR1 is MNHEY, CDR2 SMNVEV (reference sequence). V lost 5 bases and J lost 4; bases outside the gene matches: 7. The CDR3 covers 14 residues. The CDR3 protein is CASSRDRKGYEQYF. The CDR3 region has the DNA TGTGCCAGCAGTCGGGACAGGAAGGGTTACGAGCAGTACTTC.

The J gene is TRBJ2-7, the V gene TRBV29-1, with 8 bases fitting TRBD1. Trimming removed 4 bases from V and 4 bases from J; junction bases left unmatched: 0. The CDR3 covers 11 residues. Germline V lookup: CDR1 SQVTM, CDR2 ANQGSEA. CDR3 protein: CSVGDRYEQYF. The CDR3 DNA reads as TGCAGCGTTGGGGACAGGTACGAGCAGTACTTC.

The CDR3 DNA reads as TGTGCCAGCAGTGTGGCGTCTAGCGGCTCCTACAATGAGCAGTTCTTC. This translates into CASSVASSGSYNEQFF. The rearrangement joins TRBV2 to TRBJ2-1, with TRBD2 matching 7 bases. CDR1 SNHLY and CDR2 FYNNEI come from the germline V gene. J gave up 0 bases and V 4 bases, and 6 bases lay outside the gene matches. This CDR3 region has 16 residues.